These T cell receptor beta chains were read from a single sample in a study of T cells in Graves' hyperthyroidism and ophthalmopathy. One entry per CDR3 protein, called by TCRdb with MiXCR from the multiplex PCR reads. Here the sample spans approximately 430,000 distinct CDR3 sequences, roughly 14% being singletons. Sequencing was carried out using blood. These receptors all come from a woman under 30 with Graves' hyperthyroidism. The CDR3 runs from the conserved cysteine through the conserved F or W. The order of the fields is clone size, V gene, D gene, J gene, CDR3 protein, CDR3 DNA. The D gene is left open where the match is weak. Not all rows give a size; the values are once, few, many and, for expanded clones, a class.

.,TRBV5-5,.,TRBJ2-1,CASSLGIITAGEQFF,TGTGCCAGCAGCTTGGGGATCATCACCGCCGGCGAGCAGTTCTTC
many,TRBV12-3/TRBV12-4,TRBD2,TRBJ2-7,CASSLARGGTPYEQYF,TGTGCCAGCAGTTTAGCGCGGGGGGGGACCCCCTACGAGCAGTACTTC
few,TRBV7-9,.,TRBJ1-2,CASSVRENYGYTF,TGTGCCAGCAGCGTTCGGGAAAACTATGGCTACACCTTC
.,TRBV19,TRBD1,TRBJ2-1,CASSSRTGHAYNEQFF,TGTGCCAGTAGTTCACGGACAGGACATGCCTACAATGAGCAGTTCTTC
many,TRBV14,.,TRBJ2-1,CASSHPGLEQFF,TGTGCCAGCAGCCATCCGGGCCTTGAGCAGTTCTTC
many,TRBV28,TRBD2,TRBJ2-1,CASSFSLAGSYNEQFF,TGTGCCAGCAGTTTCTCCCTAGCGGGCTCCTACAATGAGCAGTTCTTC
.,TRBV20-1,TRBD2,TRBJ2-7,CSLRTLAGGREQYF,TGCAGCCTCAGAACCCTAGCGGGAGGGCGCGAGCAGTACTTC
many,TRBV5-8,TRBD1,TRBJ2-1,CASTRGLSVNEQFF,TGTGCCAGCACCAGGGGGCTTTCCGTCAATGAGCAGTTCTTC
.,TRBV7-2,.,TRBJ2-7,CASSLDYSSLYEQYF,TGTGCCAGCAGCTTAGACTATAGCAGTCTGTACGAGCAGTACTTC
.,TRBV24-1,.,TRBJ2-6,CATSVQGNSGANVLTF,TGTGCCACCAGTGTCCAGGGTAACTCTGGGGCCAACGTCCTGACTTTC
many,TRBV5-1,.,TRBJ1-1,CASRNEGNTEAFF,TGCGCCAGCAGAAACGAGGGTAACACTGAAGCTTTCTTT
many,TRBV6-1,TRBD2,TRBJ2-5,CASRRGLAGEETQYF,TGTGCCAGCAGAAGGGGACTAGCGGGGGAAGAGACCCAGTACTTC
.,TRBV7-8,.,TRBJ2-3,CASSLIRGGTDTQYF,TGTGCCAGCAGCTTAATAAGGGGCGGCACAGATACGCAGTATTTT
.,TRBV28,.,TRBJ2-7,CASTPMGIGSLEQYF,TGTGCCAGCACCCCCATGGGGATTGGGTCGCTCGAGCAGTACTTC
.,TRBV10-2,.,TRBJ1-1,CASRGWGGGSGTEAFF,TGCGCCAGCAGGGGTTGGGGGGGGGGCAGCGGCACTGAAGCTTTCTTT
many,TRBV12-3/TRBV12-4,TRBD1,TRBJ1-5,CASNPGQGVNQPQHF,TGTGCCAGCAATCCGGGACAGGGGGTCAATCAGCCCCAGCATTTT
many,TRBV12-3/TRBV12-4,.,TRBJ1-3,CASSFGGAGNTIYF,TGTGCCAGCAGTTTTGGGGGGGCTGGAAACACCATATATTTT
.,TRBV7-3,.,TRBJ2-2,CASSMGPKNTGELFF,TGTGCCAGCAGCATGGGCCCTAAGAACACCGGGGAGCTGTTTTTT
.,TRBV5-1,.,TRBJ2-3,CASGLGLGRPDTQYF,TGCGCCAGCGGCTTAGGGCTGGGCAGACCCGATACGCAGTATTTT
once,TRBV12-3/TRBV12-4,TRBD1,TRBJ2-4,CASSHGQGAMGDANIQYF,TGTGCCAGCAGCCACGGACAGGGGGCGATGGGGGACGCAAACATTCAGTACTTC
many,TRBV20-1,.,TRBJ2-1,CSAREPALGEQFF,TGCAGTGCCAGAGAGCCTGCATTAGGTGAGCAGTTCTTC
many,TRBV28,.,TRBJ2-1,CASSLRTVQDNEQFF,TGTGCCAGCAGTTTACGGACAGTACAGGACAATGAGCAGTTCTTC
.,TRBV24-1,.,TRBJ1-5,CATSDTAGDNQPQHF,TGTGCCACCAGTGATACAGCAGGGGACAATCAGCCCCAGCATTTT
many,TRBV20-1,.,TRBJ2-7,CSALPDSYEQYF,TGCAGTGCTCTCCCCGATTCCTACGAGCAGTACTTC
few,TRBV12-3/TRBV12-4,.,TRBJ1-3,CASSVRDDRNTIYF,TGTGCCAGCAGTGTCCGGGATGATCGAAACACCATATATTTT
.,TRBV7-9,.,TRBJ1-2,CASSLQGLRGDGYTF,TGTGCCAGCAGCTTACAGGGCCTCCGGGGGGATGGCTACACCTTC
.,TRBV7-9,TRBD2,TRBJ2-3,CATNQRDREDTQYF,TGTGCTACTAACCAGCGGGATCGCGAAGATACGCAGTATTTT
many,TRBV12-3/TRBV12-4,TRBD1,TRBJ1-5,CASSPTGTNQPQHF,TGTGCCAGCAGCCCGACAGGGACGAATCAGCCCCAGCATTTT
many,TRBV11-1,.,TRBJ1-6,CASSLNTGNSPLHF,TGTGCCAGCAGCCTCAACACGGGCAATTCACCCCTCCACTTT
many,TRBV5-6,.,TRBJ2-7,CASSDIRGDYEQYF,TGTGCCAGCAGCGACATACGGGGCGACTACGAGCAGTACTTC
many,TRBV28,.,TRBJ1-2,CASSLLRGDYGYTF,TGTGCCAGCAGTTTACTGAGAGGGGACTATGGCTACACCTTC
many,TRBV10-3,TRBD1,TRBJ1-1,CAINAGTGNTEAFF,TGTGCCATCAATGCCGGGACAGGGAACACTGAAGCTTTCTTT
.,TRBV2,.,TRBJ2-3,CASSVVAQYF,TGTGCCAGCAGTGTGGTGGCGCAGTATTTT
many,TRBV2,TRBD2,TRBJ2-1,CASSGTSRSTYNEQFF,TGTGCCAGCAGTGGGACTAGCAGGAGCACTTACAATGAGCAGTTCTTC
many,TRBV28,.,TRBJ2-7,CASSLSVARGGEQYF,TGTGCCAGCAGTTTATCGGTCGCCAGGGGTGGCGAGCAGTACTTC
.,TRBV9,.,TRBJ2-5,CASSVWGAMGETQYF,TGTGCCAGCAGCGTATGGGGCGCCATGGGAGAGACCCAGTACTTC
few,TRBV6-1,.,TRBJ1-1,CASSPPGGATNTEAFF,TGTGCCAGCAGCCCACCGGGAGGGGCGACGAACACTGAAGCTTTCTTT
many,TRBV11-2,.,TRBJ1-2,CASSLVASPGPYGYTF,TGTGCCAGCAGCTTAGTCGCCAGCCCGGGCCCCTATGGCTACACCTTC
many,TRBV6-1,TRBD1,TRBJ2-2,CASSEWTGLGELFF,TGTGCCAGCAGTGAATGGACAGGGCTCGGGGAGCTGTTTTTT
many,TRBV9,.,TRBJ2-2,CASSGGKAKGGTGELFF,TGTGCCAGCAGCGGGGGCAAGGCGAAGGGTGGCACCGGGGAGCTGTTTTTT
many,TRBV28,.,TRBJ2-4,CASTRGLAKNIQYF,TGTGCCAGCACCCGAGGTCTAGCCAAAAACATTCAGTACTTC
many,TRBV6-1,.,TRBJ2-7,CASSTNYEQYF,TGTGCCAGCAGCACCAACTACGAGCAGTACTTC
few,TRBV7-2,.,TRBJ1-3,CASSQTPPGGGNTIYF,TGTGCCAGCAGCCAAACCCCCCCGGGCGGAGGAAACACCATATATTTT
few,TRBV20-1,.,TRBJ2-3,CSGYRDPSDTQYF,TGCAGTGGGTATAGGGACCCCTCCGATACGCAGTATTTT